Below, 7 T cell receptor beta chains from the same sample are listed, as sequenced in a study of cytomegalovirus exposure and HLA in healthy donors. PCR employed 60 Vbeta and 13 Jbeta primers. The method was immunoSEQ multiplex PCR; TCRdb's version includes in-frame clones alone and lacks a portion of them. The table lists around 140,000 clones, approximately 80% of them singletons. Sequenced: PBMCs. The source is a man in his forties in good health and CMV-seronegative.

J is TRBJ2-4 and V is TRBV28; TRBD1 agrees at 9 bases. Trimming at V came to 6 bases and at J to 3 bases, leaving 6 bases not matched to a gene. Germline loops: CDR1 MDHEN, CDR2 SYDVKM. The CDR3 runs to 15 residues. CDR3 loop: CASRGTGPFKNIQYF. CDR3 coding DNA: TGTGCCAGCAGGGGGACAGGGCCTTTCAAAAACATTCAGTACTTC. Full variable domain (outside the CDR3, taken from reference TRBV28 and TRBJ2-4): DVKVTQSSRYLVKRTGEKVFLECVQDMDHENMFWYRQDPGLGLRLIYFSYDVKMKEKGDIPEGYSVSREKKERFSLILESASTNQTSMYLCASRGTGPFKNIQYFGAGTRLSVL.

The CDR3 reads CASSSPPGQVDNEQFF. The CDR3 coding sequence is TGTGCCAGCAGTTCGCCACCGGGACAGGTAGACAATGAGCAGTTCTTC. The chain joins TRBV6-5 to TRBJ2-1, with 8 bases that match TRBD1. The trim removed 4 bases at V and 5 bases at J, leaving 10 bases unmatched. Germline CDR1 MNHEY, CDR2 SVGAGI. CDR3 size: 16 residues.

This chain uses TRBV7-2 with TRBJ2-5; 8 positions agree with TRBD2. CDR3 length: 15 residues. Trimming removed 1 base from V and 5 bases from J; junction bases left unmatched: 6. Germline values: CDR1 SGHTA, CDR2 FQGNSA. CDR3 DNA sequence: TGTGCCAGCAGCTTAGGGCGGGGGGCCGAGGAGACCCAGTACTTC. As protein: CASSLGRGAEETQYF.

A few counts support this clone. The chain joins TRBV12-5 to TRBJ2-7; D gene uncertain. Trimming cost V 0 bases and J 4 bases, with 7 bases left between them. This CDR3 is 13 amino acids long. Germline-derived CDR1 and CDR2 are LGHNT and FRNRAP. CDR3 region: CASGLVTPYEQYF. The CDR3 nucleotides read TGTGCTAGTGGTTTGGTGACTCCTTACGAGCAGTACTTC.

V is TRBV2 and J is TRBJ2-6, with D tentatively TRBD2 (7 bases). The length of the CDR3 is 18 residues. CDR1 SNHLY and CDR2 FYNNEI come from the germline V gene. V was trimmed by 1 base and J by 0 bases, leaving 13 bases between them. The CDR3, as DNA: TGTGCCAGCAGTGAAGAGGCAGGGGAGGGCTCTGGGGCCAACGTCCTGACTTTC. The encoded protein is CASSEEAGEGSGANVLTF.

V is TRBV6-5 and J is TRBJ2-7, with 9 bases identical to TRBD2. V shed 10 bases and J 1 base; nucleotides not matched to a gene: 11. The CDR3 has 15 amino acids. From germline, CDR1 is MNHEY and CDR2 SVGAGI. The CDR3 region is CATLVSLAGSYEQYF. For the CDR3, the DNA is TGTGCCACCTTGGTCTCTCTAGCGGGGTCCTACGAGCAGTACTTC.

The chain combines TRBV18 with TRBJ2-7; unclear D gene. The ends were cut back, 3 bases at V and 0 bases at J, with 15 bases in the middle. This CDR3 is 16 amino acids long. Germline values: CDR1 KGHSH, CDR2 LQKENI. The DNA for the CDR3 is TGTGCCAGCTCACCCGCCGGGTTTAGCTACTCCTACGAGCAGTACTTC. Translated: CASSPAGFSYSYEQYF.